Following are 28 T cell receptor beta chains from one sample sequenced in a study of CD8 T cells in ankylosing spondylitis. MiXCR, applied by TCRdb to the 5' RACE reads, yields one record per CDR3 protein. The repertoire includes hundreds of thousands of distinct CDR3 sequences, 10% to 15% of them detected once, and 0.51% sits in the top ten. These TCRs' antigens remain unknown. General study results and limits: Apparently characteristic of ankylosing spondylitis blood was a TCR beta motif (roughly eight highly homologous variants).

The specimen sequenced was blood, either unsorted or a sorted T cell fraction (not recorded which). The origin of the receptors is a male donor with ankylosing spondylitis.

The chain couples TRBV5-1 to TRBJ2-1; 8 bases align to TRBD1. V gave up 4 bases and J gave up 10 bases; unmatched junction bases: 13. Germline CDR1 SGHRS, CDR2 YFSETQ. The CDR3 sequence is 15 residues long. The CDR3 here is CASSTRGQGLSEQFF. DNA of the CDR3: TGCGCCAGCAGCACTAGAGGACAGGGCCTGAGCGAGCAGTTCTTC.

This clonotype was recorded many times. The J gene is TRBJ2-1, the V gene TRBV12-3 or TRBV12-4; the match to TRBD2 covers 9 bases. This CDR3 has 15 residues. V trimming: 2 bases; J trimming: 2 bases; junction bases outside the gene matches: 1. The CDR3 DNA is TGTGCCAGCAGTTTATCTAGCGGGACCTACAATGAGCAGTTCTTC. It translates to CASSLSSGTYNEQFF.

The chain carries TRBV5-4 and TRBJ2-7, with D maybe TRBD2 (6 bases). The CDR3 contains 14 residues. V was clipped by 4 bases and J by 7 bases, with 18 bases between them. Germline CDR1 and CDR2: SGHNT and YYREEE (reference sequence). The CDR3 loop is CASSRQLREEEQYF. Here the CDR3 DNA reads TGTGCCAGCAGCCGTCAACTAAGGGAGGAGGAGCAGTACTTC.

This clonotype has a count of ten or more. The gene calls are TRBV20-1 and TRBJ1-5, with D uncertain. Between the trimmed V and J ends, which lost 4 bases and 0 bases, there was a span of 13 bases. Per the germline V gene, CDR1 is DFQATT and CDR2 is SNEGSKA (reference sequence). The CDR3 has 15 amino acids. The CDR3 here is CSATGGGYSNQPQHF. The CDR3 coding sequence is TGCAGTGCTACGGGCGGAGGGTATAGCAATCAGCCCCAGCATTTT.

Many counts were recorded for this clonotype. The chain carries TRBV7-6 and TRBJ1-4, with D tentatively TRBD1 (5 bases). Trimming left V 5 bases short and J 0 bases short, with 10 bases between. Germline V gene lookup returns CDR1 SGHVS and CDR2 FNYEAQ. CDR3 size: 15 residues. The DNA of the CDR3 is TGTGCCAGCAGCATAACAGGCGCAACTAATGAAAAACTGTTTTTT. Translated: CASSITGATNEKLFF.

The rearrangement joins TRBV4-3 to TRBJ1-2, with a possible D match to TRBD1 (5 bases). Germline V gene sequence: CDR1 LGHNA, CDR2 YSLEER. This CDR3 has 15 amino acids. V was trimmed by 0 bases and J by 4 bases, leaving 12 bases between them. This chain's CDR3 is CASSQDYKGSYGYTF. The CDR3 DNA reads TGCGCCAGCAGCCAAGATTATAAGGGGTCCTATGGCTACACCTTC.

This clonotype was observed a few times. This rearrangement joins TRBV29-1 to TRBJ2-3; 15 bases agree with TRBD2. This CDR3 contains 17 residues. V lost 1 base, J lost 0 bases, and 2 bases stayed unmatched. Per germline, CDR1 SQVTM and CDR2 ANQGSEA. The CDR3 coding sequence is TGCAGCGTTGAAGGGACTAGCGGGAGGGCGAGCACAGATACGCAGTATTTT. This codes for CSVEGTSGRASTDTQYF.

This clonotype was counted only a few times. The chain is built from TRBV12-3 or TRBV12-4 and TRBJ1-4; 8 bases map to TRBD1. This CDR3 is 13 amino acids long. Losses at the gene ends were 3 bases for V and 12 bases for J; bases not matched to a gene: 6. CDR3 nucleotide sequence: TGTGCCAGCAGTTTTAACAGGGGGGATGAACTGTTTTTT. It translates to CASSFNRGDELFF.

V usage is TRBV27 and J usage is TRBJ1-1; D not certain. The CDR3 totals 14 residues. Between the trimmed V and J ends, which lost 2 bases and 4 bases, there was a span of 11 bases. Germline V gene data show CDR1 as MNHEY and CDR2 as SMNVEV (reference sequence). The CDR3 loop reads CASSLKPRGTEAFF. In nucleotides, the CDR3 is TGTGCCAGCAGTTTAAAACCGAGAGGCACTGAAGCTTTCTTT.

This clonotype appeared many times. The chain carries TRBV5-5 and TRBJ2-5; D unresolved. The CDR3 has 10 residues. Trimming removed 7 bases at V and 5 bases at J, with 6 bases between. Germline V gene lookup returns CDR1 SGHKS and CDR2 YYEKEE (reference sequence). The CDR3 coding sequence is TGTGCCAGCGGTTCGGAGACCCAGTACTTC. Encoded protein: CASGSETQYF.

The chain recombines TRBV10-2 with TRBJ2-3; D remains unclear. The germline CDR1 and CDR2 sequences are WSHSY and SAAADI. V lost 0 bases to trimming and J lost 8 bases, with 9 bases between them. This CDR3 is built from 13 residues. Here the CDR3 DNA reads TGCGCCAGCAGTGAGTCTCTACGCGGTACGCAGTATTTT. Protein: CASSESLRGTQYF.

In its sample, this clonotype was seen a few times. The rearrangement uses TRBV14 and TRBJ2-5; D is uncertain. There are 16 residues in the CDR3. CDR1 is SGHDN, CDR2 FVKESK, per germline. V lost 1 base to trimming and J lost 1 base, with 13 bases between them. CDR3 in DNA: TGTGCCAGCAGCCAAGCCCGTCGCAGCCCCCAAGAGACCCAGTACTTC. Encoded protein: CASSQARRSPQETQYF.

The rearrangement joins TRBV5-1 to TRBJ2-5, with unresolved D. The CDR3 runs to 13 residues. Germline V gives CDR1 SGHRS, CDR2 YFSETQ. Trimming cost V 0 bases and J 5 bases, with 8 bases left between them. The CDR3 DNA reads TGCGCCAGCAGCTTGGAAGGTCATGAGACCCAGTACTTC. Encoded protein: CASSLEGHETQYF.

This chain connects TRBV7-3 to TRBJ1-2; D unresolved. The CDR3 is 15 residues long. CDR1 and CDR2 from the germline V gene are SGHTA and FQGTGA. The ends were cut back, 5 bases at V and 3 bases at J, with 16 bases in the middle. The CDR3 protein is CASSPSGRAHYGYTF. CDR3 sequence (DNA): TGTGCCAGCAGCCCCTCTGGGAGGGCCCACTATGGCTACACCTTC.

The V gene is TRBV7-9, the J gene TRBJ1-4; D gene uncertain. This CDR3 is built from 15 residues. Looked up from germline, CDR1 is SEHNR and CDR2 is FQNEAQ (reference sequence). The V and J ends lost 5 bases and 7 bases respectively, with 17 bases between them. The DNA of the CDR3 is TGTGCCAGCAGCGCGGACCTCTACGTCCGTGAAAAACTGTTTTTT. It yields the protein CASSADLYVREKLFF.

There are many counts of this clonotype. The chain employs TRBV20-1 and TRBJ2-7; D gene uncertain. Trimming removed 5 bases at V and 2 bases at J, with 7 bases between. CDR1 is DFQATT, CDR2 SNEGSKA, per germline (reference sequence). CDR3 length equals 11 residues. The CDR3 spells CSALQTYEQYF. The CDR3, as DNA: TGCAGTGCTTTACAGACCTACGAGCAGTACTTC.

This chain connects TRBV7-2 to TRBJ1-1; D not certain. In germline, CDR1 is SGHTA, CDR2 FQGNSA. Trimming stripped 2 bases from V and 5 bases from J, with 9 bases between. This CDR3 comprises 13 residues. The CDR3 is CASSLSGETEAFF. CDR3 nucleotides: TGTGCCAGCAGCTTAAGTGGGGAGACTGAAGCTTTCTTT.

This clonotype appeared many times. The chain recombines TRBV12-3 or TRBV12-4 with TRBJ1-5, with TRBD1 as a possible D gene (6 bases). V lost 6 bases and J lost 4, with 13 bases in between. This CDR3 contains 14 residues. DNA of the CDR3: TGTGCCAGCAGCCCGGACAGCCGAAATCAGCCCCAGCATTTT. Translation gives CASSPDSRNQPQHF.

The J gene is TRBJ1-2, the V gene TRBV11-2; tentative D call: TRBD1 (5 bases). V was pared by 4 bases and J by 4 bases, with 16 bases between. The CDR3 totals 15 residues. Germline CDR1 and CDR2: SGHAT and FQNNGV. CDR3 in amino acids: CASSSPGGEGYGYTF. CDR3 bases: TGTGCCAGCAGCTCGCCTGGGGGGGAGGGCTATGGCTACACCTTC.

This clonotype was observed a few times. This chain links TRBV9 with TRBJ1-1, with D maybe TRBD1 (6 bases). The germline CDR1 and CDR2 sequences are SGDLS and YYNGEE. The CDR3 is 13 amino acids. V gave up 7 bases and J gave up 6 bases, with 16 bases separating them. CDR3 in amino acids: CASSEGWGPEAFF. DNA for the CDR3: TGTGCCAGCTCTGAAGGGTGGGGGCCTGAAGCTTTCTTT.

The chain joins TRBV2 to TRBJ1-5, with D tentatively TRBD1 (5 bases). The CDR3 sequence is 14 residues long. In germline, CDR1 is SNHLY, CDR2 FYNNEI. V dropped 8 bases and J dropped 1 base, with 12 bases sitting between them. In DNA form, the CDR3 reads TGTGCCAGCTCGGACATTTTAAGCAATCAGCCCCAGCATTTT. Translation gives CASSDILSNQPQHF.

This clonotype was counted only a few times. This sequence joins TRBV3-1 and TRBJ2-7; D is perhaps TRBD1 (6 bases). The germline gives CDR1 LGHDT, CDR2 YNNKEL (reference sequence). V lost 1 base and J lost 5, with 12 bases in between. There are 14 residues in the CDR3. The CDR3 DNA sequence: TGTGCCAGCAGCCAAGCTTCCGGGACAAACGAGCAGTACTTC. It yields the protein CASSQASGTNEQYF.

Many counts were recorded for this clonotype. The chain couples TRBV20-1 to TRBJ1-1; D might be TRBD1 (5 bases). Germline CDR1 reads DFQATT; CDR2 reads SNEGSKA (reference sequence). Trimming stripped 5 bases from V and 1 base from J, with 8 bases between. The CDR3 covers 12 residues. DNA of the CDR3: TGCAGTGCTTGGGACCGGAACACTGAAGCTTTCTTT. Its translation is CSAWDRNTEAFF.

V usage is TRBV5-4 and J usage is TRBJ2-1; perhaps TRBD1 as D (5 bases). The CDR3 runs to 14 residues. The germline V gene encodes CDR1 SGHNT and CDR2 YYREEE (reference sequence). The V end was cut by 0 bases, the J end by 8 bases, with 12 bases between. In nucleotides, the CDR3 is TGTGCCAGCAGCTTGGGCCAGGGTGAAGATGAGCAGTTCTTC. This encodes CASSLGQGEDEQFF.

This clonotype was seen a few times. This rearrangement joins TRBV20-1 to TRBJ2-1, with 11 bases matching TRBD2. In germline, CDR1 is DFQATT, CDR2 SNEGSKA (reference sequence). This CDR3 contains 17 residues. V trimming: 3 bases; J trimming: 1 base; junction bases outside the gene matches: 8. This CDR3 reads CSASPPGTSGSYNEQFF. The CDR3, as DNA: TGCAGTGCTAGTCCTCCTGGGACTAGCGGTTCCTACAATGAGCAGTTCTTC.

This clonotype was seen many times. In DNA form, the CDR3 reads TGCAGCGGTCGCCTTAGGGTCAGCTCCTACAATGAGCAGTTCTTC. This sequence encodes CSGRLRVSSYNEQFF. This chain connects TRBV29-1 to TRBJ2-1; D not certain. In germline, CDR1 is SQVTM, CDR2 ANQGSEA. The V end was cut by 7 bases, the J end by 0 bases, with 16 bases between. CDR3 size: 15 residues.

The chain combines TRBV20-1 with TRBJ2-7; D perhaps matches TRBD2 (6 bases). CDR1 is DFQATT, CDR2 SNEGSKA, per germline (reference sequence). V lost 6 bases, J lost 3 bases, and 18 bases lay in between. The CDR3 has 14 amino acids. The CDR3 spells CSAFSGTPFYEQYF. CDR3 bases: TGCAGTGCGTTTAGCGGAACCCCCTTCTACGAGCAGTACTTC.

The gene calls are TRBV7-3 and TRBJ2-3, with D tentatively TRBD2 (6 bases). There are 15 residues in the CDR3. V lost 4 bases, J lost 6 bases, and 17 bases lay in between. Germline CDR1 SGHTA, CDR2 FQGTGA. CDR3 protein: CASSSTGDPTDTQYF. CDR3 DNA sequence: TGTGCCAGCAGCTCAACGGGGGACCCCACCGATACGCAGTATTTT.